The TCR beta chain under discussion was sequenced for a study of T cell repertoires in cytomegalovirus infection (dated by TCRdb to between 2019 and 2020). Study-level background: The peptide stimulations were aimed at well-studied HLA-B-restricted epitopes as well as recently identified HLA-C-restricted CMV epitopes, whose presentation resists viral immunomodulation. Because public TCR beta signatures pointed to carriage of CMV infection together with the matching HLA type, the HLA type of each donor mattered for the analysis. What the authors observed across the whole study: The ex vivo response was dominated by HLA-C-restricted CMV-specific TCR beta clonotypes, and the single most frequent clonotype in two of eight donors was supplied by these HLA-C-restricted clonotypes. Carriers of CMV infection plus the relevant HLA type were discriminated by the cumulative frequency of public TCR beta family members in the study cohort and in an independent roughly 340-donor cohort.

Sequencing relied on an Illumina HiSeq 1500. Using fastp at Q25 and MiXCR, TCRdb reprocessed the public reads and kept productive beta chains. Rows with one shared CDR3 protein collapse into an entry with the most common genes and DNA. This sample has under 500,000 distinct CDR3 sequences in its table, and 42% of those were observed once. The biggest ten clones account for 35% to 50% of the sample. Sample treatment or condition, as interpreted from the label and publication: in vitro stimulation with specific CMV peptide epitopes to enrich CMV-specific T cells. Concerning this clonotype: The clone's antigen remains unknown. Per-base qualities were not stored, and no clone one base away is much larger.

V is shortened by 5 bases, J by 0 bases, and the region joining them spans 9 bases. Inclusive of the bounding cysteine and phenylalanine, the CDR3 is 13 residues long. Only the CDR3 part of the read is kept: 39 bases, read in frame from the first base. The germline V gene provides CDR1 SGHDT and CDR2 YYEEEE. This sequence originates from a human donor in good health (CMV status not recorded). Some clones in this sample may be carry-over from other donors' samples. Sequenced material: cultured PBMCs, taken from culture after CMV antigen stimulation. This receptor chain uses TRBV5-6 and TRBJ2-7; TRBD2 is perhaps the D gene, given 6 matching bases. CDR3 loop: CASRRGTSYEQYF. At the DNA level, the sequence is TGTGCCAGCAGACGGGGGACCTCCTACGAGCAGTACTTC. Reference TRBV5-6 and TRBJ2-7 genes cover what lies past the CDR3, so the full variable domain is DAGVTQSPTHLIKTRGQQVTLRCSPKSGHDTVSWYQQALGQGPQFIFQYYEEEERQRGNFPDRFSGHQFPNYSSELNVNALLLGDSALYLCASRRGTSYEQYFGPGTRLTVT.